This is a list of T cell receptor beta chains from one sample in a study of T cell changes during pregnancy in multiple sclerosis. Only in-frame clones appear in the TCRdb table, and some are missing; sequencing was by immunoSEQ multiplex PCR. The sample records tens of thousands of clones, about 94% being singletons. The sample here was peripheral blood, taken in the second trimester of pregnancy. These receptors all stem from a female donor in good health, enrolled as a control in a pregnancy study. CDR3s include the opening cysteine and the closing phenylalanine or tryptophan. Fields, in order: J gene, D gene, clone size, V gene, CDR3 DNA, CDR3 protein. D genes are given only for firm matches. Some rows have no size entry. The others give once, few or many, or a class for an expanded clone.

J: TRBJ1-2; D: TRBD1; size: .; V: TRBV29-1; DNA: TGCAGCGTTGAACAACAGGACAGGGCTATTTCTTATGGCTACACCTTC; CDR3: CSVEQQDRAISYGYTF
J: TRBJ2-1; D: TRBD2; size: .; V: TRBV6-6; DNA: TGTGCCAGCAGTTATTCGACTAGCGTGAATGAGCAGTTCTTC; CDR3: CASSYSTSVNEQFF
J: TRBJ2-4; D: TRBD1; size: .; V: TRBV5-1; DNA: TGCGCCAGCAGCCCGGACAGGGTGGCCAAAAACATTCAGTACTTC; CDR3: CASSPDRVAKNIQYF
J: TRBJ2-2; D: .; size: .; V: TRBV9; DNA: TGTGCCAGCAGCGTTTGGGCAGGGAACACCGGGGAGCTGTTTTTT; CDR3: CASSVWAGNTGELFF
J: TRBJ1-1; D: TRBD1; size: .; V: TRBV6-6; DNA: TGTGCCAGCAGTTACCAACAGGGGGCCGGGAACACTGAAGCTTTCTTT; CDR3: CASSYQQGAGNTEAFF
J: TRBJ1-1; D: .; size: .; V: TRBV7-2; DNA: TGTGCCAGCAGCTGGGGACACGAAGCTTTCTTT; CDR3: CASSWGHEAFF
J: TRBJ2-3; D: TRBD1; size: .; V: TRBV7-2; DNA: TGTGCCAGCAGAGCGAGAGGGGACAGGGGAGGGACAGATACGCAGTATTTT; CDR3: CASRARGDRGGTDTQYF
J: TRBJ1-2; D: .; size: .; V: TRBV7-8; DNA: TGTGCCAGCAGCCCCCAGCCGACAAACTATGGCTACACCTTC; CDR3: CASSPQPTNYGYTF
J: TRBJ2-7; D: .; size: .; V: TRBV4-2; DNA: TGTGCCAGCAGCCGAGACGGGGGGCCGAACTACGAGCAGTACTTC; CDR3: CASSRDGGPNYEQYF
J: TRBJ2-5; D: .; size: .; V: TRBV7-9; DNA: TGTGCCAGCAGCCCACAGGACACAAAGAGGGAGACCCAGTACTTC; CDR3: CASSPQDTKRETQYF
J: TRBJ2-1; D: TRBD1; size: .; V: TRBV30; DNA: TGTGCCTGGAGTGAACAGGGGCTCCTCAATGAGCAGTTCTTC; CDR3: CAWSEQGLLNEQFF
J: TRBJ2-1; D: .; size: .; V: TRBV19; DNA: TGTGCCAGTACGGGGAGATCCTACAATGAGCAGTTCTTC; CDR3: CASTGRSYNEQFF
J: TRBJ2-3; D: TRBD2; size: .; V: TRBV4-3; DNA: TGCGCCAGCAGCCAAGATTTAAGCGGGGGTTACACAGATACGCAGTATTTT; CDR3: CASSQDLSGGYTDTQYF
J: TRBJ2-6; D: TRBD2; size: .; V: TRBV7-3; DNA: TGTGCCAGCAGCTTAGACGGCGGGAGATTCTCTGGGGCCAACGTCCTGACTTTC; CDR3: CASSLDGGRFSGANVLTF
J: TRBJ1-3; D: .; size: .; V: TRBV6-6; DNA: TGTGCCAGCAGTTACTCATCAGGGAACACCATATATTTT; CDR3: CASSYSSGNTIYF
J: TRBJ2-5; D: TRBD2; size: .; V: TRBV19; DNA: TGTGCCAGTAACCAGCGGGGGGGCCAAGAGACCCAGTACTTC; CDR3: CASNQRGGQETQYF
J: TRBJ2-2; D: .; size: .; V: TRBV7-3; DNA: TGTGCCAGCAGTGTAGCAGGAGGGAACACCGGGGAGCTGTTTTTT; CDR3: CASSVAGGNTGELFF
J: TRBJ2-2; D: .; size: .; V: TRBV7-3; DNA: TGTGCCAGCAGCTCCAAACTAACTGACGGGGAGCTGTTTTTT; CDR3: CASSSKLTDGELFF
J: TRBJ2-7; D: .; size: .; V: TRBV7-2; DNA: TGTGCCAGCAGCCCCGCGTTGAGGGCGCTAAAGAGCTCCTACGAGCAGTACTTC; CDR3: CASSPALRALKSSYEQYF
J: TRBJ1-2; D: .; size: .; V: TRBV5-4; DNA: TGTGCCAGCAGCTTGGGAGGGAATCTGGATTTAGTGGGCTACACCTTC; CDR3: CASSLGGNLDLVGYTF
J: TRBJ1-1; D: TRBD1; size: once; V: TRBV6-5; DNA: TGTGCCAGCAGCCTTGGGACAGGGAACACTGAAGCTTTCTTT; CDR3: CASSLGTGNTEAFF
J: TRBJ2-1; D: .; size: .; V: TRBV4-3; DNA: TGCGCCAGCAGATCGGTTAATGAGCAGTTCTTC; CDR3: CASRSVNEQFF
J: TRBJ1-1; D: .; size: .; V: TRBV6-5; DNA: TGTGCCAGCACCATACCAGGGGTCGGCACTGAAGCTTTCTTT; CDR3: CASTIPGVGTEAFF
J: TRBJ2-7; D: .; size: .; V: TRBV6-5; DNA: TGTGCCAGCAGGCTACGACAGACCCCCTACGAGCAGTACTTC; CDR3: CASRLRQTPYEQYF
J: TRBJ1-1; D: .; size: .; V: TRBV5-5; DNA: TGTGCCAGCACCATGGGACAGAACACTGAAGCTTTCTTT; CDR3: CASTMGQNTEAFF
J: TRBJ1-1; D: TRBD1; size: .; V: TRBV5-4; DNA: TGTGCCAGCAGCCCGTGGACAGGGAGCACTGAAGCTTTCTTT; CDR3: CASSPWTGSTEAFF
J: TRBJ2-7; D: .; size: .; V: TRBV15; DNA: TGTGCCACCAGCAGAGAAGGGGGCTACGAGCAGTACTTC; CDR3: CATSREGGYEQYF
J: TRBJ2-1; D: TRBD2; size: .; V: TRBV30; DNA: TGTGCCTGTTTAGCGGGGACCTACAATGAGCAGTTCTTC; CDR3: CACLAGTYNEQFF
J: TRBJ1-1; D: TRBD1; size: .; V: TRBV6-5; DNA: TGTGCCAGCAGTTTGGGACAGGGGAACACTGAAGCTTTCTTT; CDR3: CASSLGQGNTEAFF
J: TRBJ2-3; D: .; size: .; V: TRBV15; DNA: TGTGCCACCAGCAGAGATCCCCTAAGAGATACGCAGTATTTT; CDR3: CATSRDPLRDTQYF
J: TRBJ1-4; D: .; size: .; V: TRBV27; DNA: TGTGCCAGCAGTCGCTCCCTAATCGCGGAAAAACTGTTTTTT; CDR3: CASSRSLIAEKLFF
J: TRBJ2-1; D: .; size: .; V: TRBV18; DNA: TGTGCCAGCTCACCTTTCGGAGGTGGACACAATGAGCAGTTCTTC; CDR3: CASSPFGGGHNEQFF
J: TRBJ2-3; D: TRBD2; size: .; V: TRBV7-9; DNA: TGTGCCAGCAGCTTAACGGAGCGGGAGGCAGATACGCAGTATTTT; CDR3: CASSLTEREADTQYF
J: TRBJ1-5; D: TRBD1; size: .; V: TRBV25-1; DNA: TGTGCCAGCAGTCCTTCAGGACAGGGAGATTATCAGCCCCAGCATTTT; CDR3: CASSPSGQGDYQPQHF
J: TRBJ2-3; D: TRBD2; size: .; V: TRBV2; DNA: TGTGCCAGCAGTGAGAGGGCGGGGGGTCTCGCAGATACGCAGTATTTT; CDR3: CASSERAGGLADTQYF
J: TRBJ1-1; D: TRBD1; size: .; V: TRBV7-9; DNA: TGTGCCAGCAGTCGAGTACAGGGGGACACTGAAGCTTTCTTT; CDR3: CASSRVQGDTEAFF
J: TRBJ2-7; D: TRBD1; size: .; V: TRBV5-4; DNA: TGTGCCAGCAGCTTGGCCAAATCCGAGGGGGCGGGCGAGCAGTACTTC; CDR3: CASSLAKSEGAGEQYF
J: TRBJ2-3; D: .; size: .; V: TRBV7-9; DNA: TGTGCCAGCAGCGCTAGCTGGAGCACAGATACGCAGTATTTT; CDR3: CASSASWSTDTQYF
J: TRBJ1-6; D: .; size: .; V: TRBV4-3; DNA: TGCGCCAGCAGCCGAGGCCAGGGGTTGCATTCACCCCTCCACTTT; CDR3: CASSRGQGLHSPLHF
J: TRBJ1-2; D: .; size: once; V: TRBV4-3; DNA: TGCGCCAGCAGCCAAGATTCGCCCGGGACTTACTCCACCTTC; CDR3: CASSQDSPGTYSTF
J: TRBJ2-6; D: .; size: .; V: TRBV6-1; DNA: TGTGCCAGCAGAAGCCTTACAGGGCCCAACGTCCTGACTTTC; CDR3: CASRSLTGPNVLTF
J: TRBJ2-3; D: TRBD2; size: .; V: TRBV4-3; DNA: TGCGCCAGCAGCCAAGATGGAATAAGCGGGGGCCACCAACGCACAGATACGCAGTATTTT; CDR3: CASSQDGISGGHQRTDTQYF
J: TRBJ2-7; D: .; size: .; V: TRBV27; DNA: TGTGCCAGCAGTTCACCCTCCCGGACAGCCTCCTACGAGCAGTACTTC; CDR3: CASSSPSRTASYEQYF
J: TRBJ2-3; D: TRBD1; size: once; V: TRBV5-1; DNA: TGCGCCAGCAGCTTACAGGGGCCAAACACAGATACGCAGTATTTT; CDR3: CASSLQGPNTDTQYF
J: TRBJ2-3; D: .; size: .; V: TRBV6-1; DNA: TGTGCCAGCAGTGAGCGCGGGGCAGCAGATACGCAGTATTTT; CDR3: CASSERGAADTQYF
J: TRBJ2-3; D: .; size: .; V: TRBV13; DNA: TGTGCCAGCAGCTTCCCTAGTGGAGATACGCAGTATTTT; CDR3: CASSFPSGDTQYF
J: TRBJ1-2; D: .; size: .; V: TRBV6-5; DNA: TGTGCCAGCAGCCCACCCGTGTCGGATGGCTACACCTTC; CDR3: CASSPPVSDGYTF
J: TRBJ1-2; D: TRBD1; size: .; V: TRBV25-1; DNA: TGTGCCAGCAGCCCACAGGGGGCGCGGGCTAACTATGGCTACACCTTC; CDR3: CASSPQGARANYGYTF
J: TRBJ2-1; D: .; size: .; V: TRBV29-1; DNA: TGCAGCGTTGAAGTGGGCAGGCTATACAATGAGCAGTTCTTC; CDR3: CSVEVGRLYNEQFF
J: TRBJ1-1; D: .; size: .; V: TRBV5-4; DNA: TGTGCCAGCAGCTATATTACAGGTGAAAGGACTGAAGCTTTCTTT; CDR3: CASSYITGERTEAFF
J: TRBJ1-2; D: .; size: .; V: TRBV6-5; DNA: TGTGCCAGCAGTTACGATCGGGGGGACGGCTACACCTTC; CDR3: CASSYDRGDGYTF
J: TRBJ2-5; D: .; size: .; V: TRBV4-1; DNA: TGCGCCAGCAGCCAAGATGCGGGGCGCGGGGAGACCCAGTACTTC; CDR3: CASSQDAGRGETQYF
J: TRBJ2-5; D: TRBD2; size: .; V: TRBV28; DNA: TGTGCCAGCAGATCAAGGACTAGGAGTACCCAAGAGACCCAGTACTTC; CDR3: CASRSRTRSTQETQYF